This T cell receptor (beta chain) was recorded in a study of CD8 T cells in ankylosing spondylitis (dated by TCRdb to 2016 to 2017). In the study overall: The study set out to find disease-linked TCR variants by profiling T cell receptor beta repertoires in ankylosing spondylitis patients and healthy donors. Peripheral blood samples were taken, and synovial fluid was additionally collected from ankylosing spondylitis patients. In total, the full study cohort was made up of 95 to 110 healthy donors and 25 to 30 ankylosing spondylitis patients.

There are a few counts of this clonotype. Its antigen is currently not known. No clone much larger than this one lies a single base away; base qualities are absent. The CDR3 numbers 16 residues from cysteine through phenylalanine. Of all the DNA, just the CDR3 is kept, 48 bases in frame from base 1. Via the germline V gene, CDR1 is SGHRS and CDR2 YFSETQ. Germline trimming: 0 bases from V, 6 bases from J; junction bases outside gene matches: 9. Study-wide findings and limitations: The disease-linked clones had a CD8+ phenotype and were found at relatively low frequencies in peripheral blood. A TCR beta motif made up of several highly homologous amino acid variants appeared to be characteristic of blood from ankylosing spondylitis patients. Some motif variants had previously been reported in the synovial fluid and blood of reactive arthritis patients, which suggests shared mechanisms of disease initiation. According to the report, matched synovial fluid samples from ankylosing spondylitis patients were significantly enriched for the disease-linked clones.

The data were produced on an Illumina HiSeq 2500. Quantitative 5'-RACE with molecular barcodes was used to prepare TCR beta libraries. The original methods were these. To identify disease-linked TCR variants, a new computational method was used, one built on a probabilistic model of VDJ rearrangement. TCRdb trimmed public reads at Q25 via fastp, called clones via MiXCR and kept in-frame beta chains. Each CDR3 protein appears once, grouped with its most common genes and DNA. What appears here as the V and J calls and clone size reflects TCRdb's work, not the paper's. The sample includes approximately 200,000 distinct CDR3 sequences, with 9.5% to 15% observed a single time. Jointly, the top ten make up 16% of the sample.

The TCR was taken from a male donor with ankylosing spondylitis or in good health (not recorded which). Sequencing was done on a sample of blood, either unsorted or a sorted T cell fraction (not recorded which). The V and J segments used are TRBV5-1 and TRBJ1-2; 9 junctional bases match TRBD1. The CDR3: CASSLAPGTGNDGYTF. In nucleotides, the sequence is TGCGCCAGCAGCTTGGCACCCGGGACAGGGAACGATGGCTACACCTTC. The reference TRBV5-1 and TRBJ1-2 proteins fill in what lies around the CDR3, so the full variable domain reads KAGVTQTPRYLIKTRGQQVTLSCSPISGHRSVSWYQQTPGQGLQFLFEYFSETQRNKGNFPGRFSGRQFSNSRSEMNVSTLELGDSALYLCASSLAPGTGNDGYTFGSGTRLTVV.